Listed here are 21 T cell receptor beta chains from one sample, sequenced in a study of cytomegalovirus exposure and HLA in healthy donors. Method: immunoSEQ multiplex PCR; TCRdb's copy keeps in-frame clones and lacks some. The data show 100,000 to 150,000 clones, about 90% seen once. Sample: PBMCs. The receptors derive from a man aged 25-40 years in good health and CMV-seronegative.

The rearrangement links TRBV18 to TRBJ2-2; D is perhaps TRBD1 (6 bases). CDR3 size: 17 residues. The V end lost 3 bases, the J end lost 4 bases, and 18 bases lay between the germline ends. Germline V lookup: CDR1 KGHSH, CDR2 LQKENI. CDR3: CASSPTPDSRGTGELFF. In nucleotides, the CDR3 is TGTGCCAGCTCACCTACCCCGGACAGTCGGGGCACCGGGGAGCTGTTTTTT.

The chain couples TRBV14 to TRBJ1-6, with a possible D match to TRBD1 (6 bases). Per the germline V gene, CDR1 is SGHDN and CDR2 is FVKESK. The CDR3 is 16 amino acids. V dropped 3 bases and J dropped 0 bases, with 9 bases sitting between them. CDR3 residues: CASSQDSSSYNSPLHF. As DNA, the CDR3 is TGTGCCAGCAGCCAGGACAGTAGCTCCTATAATTCACCCCTCCACTTT.

CDR3 coding DNA: TGTGCCAGCAGTGCCGGGACAGGGTTTACAGATACGCAGTATTTT. Its translation is CASSAGTGFTDTQYF. The V and J genes are TRBV2 and TRBJ2-3; 9 positions agree with TRBD1. CDR1 and CDR2 (germline): SNHLY, FYNNEI. The J segment lost 3 bases and the V segment lost 4 bases, leaving 5 bases of the junction unmatched. This CDR3 has 15 amino acids.

This clone was detected only a few times. This chain connects TRBV6-1 to TRBJ1-1; 7 bases map to TRBD1. Germline loops: CDR1 MNHNS, CDR2 SASEGT. There are 14 residues in the CDR3. V dropped 6 bases and J dropped 7; count of bases not matched to a gene: 11. The CDR3 region has the DNA TGTGCCAGCAGCTCGGGGGACAGCAACCATGAAGCTTTCTTT. The encoded protein is CASSSGDSNHEAFF.

The chain links TRBV6-5 to TRBJ2-1, with D possibly matching TRBD1 (7 bases). The germline gives CDR1 MNHEY, CDR2 SVGAGI. CDR3 length: 13 amino acids. Trimming cost V 7 bases and J 9 bases, with 16 bases left between them. As DNA, the CDR3 is TGTGCCAGCACCGCGGGACAGAACGTTGAGCAGTTCTTC. Protein sequence: CASTAGQNVEQFF.

The genes are TRBV21-1 and TRBJ2-7; the table names TRBD2, a call not compared with the DNA. TRBV21-1 counts as a pseudogene. The length of the CDR3 is 20 residues. CDR3 coding DNA: TGTGCCAGCAGCAAAGCCAACCCAGCCTCGGAGGGGATGGGAGAAGGCGAGCAGTACTTC. Its translation is CASSKANPASEGMGEGEQYF.

The V gene is TRBV19, the J gene TRBJ2-6, with a tentative D call TRBD1 (5 bases). Between the trimmed V and J ends, which lost 8 bases and 1 base, there was a span of 9 bases. CDR1 and CDR2 (germline): LNHDA, SQIVND (reference sequence). This CDR3 has 14 residues. The CDR3 nucleotides read TGTGCCAGTGAAACAGGTTCTGGGGCCAACGTCCTGACTTTC. Its protein product is CASETGSGANVLTF.

V usage is TRBV5-6 and J usage is TRBJ2-7; 11 bases agree with TRBD2. The CDR3 runs 16 residues. V dropped 4 bases and J dropped 2; count of bases not matched to a gene: 8. Germline V CDR1 and CDR2: SGHDT, YYEEEE. The CDR3 is CASSQPGLAVTYEQYF. CDR3 sequence (DNA): TGTGCCAGCAGCCAGCCGGGACTAGCGGTTACCTACGAGCAGTACTTC.

The chain recombines TRBV11-2 with TRBJ1-6; D uncertain. The CDR3 runs to 13 residues. V lost 0 bases to trimming and J lost 8 bases, with 5 bases between them. Germline CDR1 is SGHAT and CDR2 is FQNNGV. CDR3 amino acids: CASSLEADSPLHF. The DNA of the CDR3 is TGTGCCAGCAGCTTAGAGGCTGATTCACCCCTCCACTTT.

This chain uses TRBV28 with TRBJ1-1; TRBD1 might be the D (5 bases). From germline, CDR1 is MDHEN and CDR2 SYDVKM. The CDR3 is made up of 13 amino acids. V lost 5 bases, J lost 10 bases, and 17 bases lay in between. Written as DNA, the CDR3 is TGTGCCAGCAGTAGTTCTGGGGGACTAGGAGCTTTCTTT. It codes for CASSSSGGLGAFF.

CDR3 sequence reads: CASIIGTGPGYEQYF. CDR3 bases: TGTGCCAGTATTATAGGGACAGGTCCCGGCTACGAGCAGTACTTC. The V gene is TRBV6-1, the J gene TRBJ2-7, with 8 bases matching TRBD1. This CDR3 contains 15 residues. The V segment lost 9 bases and the J segment 3 bases; nucleotides outside the gene matches: 13. The germline CDR1 and CDR2 sequences are MNHNS and SASEGT.

The chain employs TRBV29-1 and TRBJ2-7, with D unresolved. The germline CDR1 and CDR2 sequences are SQVTM and ANQGSEA. V lost 4 bases, J lost 6 bases, and 16 bases lay in between. The CDR3 length is 13 residues. CDR3 sequence: CSVASEVASEQYF. CDR3 coding DNA: TGCAGCGTTGCCTCCGAGGTTGCTTCCGAGCAGTACTTC.

The chain couples TRBV5-1 to TRBJ2-4; 9 bases fit TRBD1. Trimming removed 4 bases from V and 7 bases from J; junction bases left unmatched: 9. There are 15 residues in the CDR3. The germline V gene encodes CDR1 SGHRS and CDR2 YFSETQ. Here the CDR3 DNA reads TGCGCCAGCAGCGTCGCCGGGACAGGGCTGAACATTCAGTACTTC. It encodes CASSVAGTGLNIQYF.

This rearrangement joins TRBV4-1 to TRBJ2-7, with D possibly TRBD2 on 7 matching bases. Germline values: CDR1 MGHRA, CDR2 YSYEKL. Trimming stripped 2 bases from V and 0 bases from J, with 20 bases between. The CDR3 has 18 amino acids. The CDR3 coding sequence is TGCGCCAGCAGCCAACAAGGCCCATCGGGGGGACACTCCTACGAGCAGTACTTC. Translation: CASSQQGPSGGHSYEQYF.

The chain links TRBV27 to TRBJ2-7, with unresolved D. The CDR3 consists of 14 residues. Per germline, CDR1 MNHEY and CDR2 SMNVEV (reference sequence). Deletions cut 3 bases from V and 2 bases from J, with 11 bases between. CDR3 sequence: CASSFEAAAYEQYF. Here the CDR3 DNA reads TGTGCCAGCAGTTTTGAGGCCGCTGCCTACGAGCAGTACTTC.

This clone appeared a single time. This rearrangement joins TRBV29-1 to TRBJ1-1, with D perhaps matching TRBD1 (6 bases). The CDR3 covers 16 residues. Trimming removed 6 bases from V and 0 bases from J, with 20 bases in between. CDR1 and CDR2 (germline): SQVTM, ANQGSEA. CDR3 protein: CSVRGGGLSMNTEAFF. The DNA of the CDR3 is TGCAGCGTAAGGGGGGGTGGGTTATCGATGAACACTGAAGCTTTCTTT.

The chain employs TRBV15 and TRBJ2-5, with D possibly TRBD1 on 5 matching bases. Germline V gene sequence: CDR1 LNHNV, CDR2 YYDKDF (reference sequence). This CDR3 has 14 amino acids. V was pared by 1 base and J by 4 bases, with 10 bases between. CDR3 residues: CATSRGEGAETQYF. In nucleotides, the CDR3 is TGTGCCACCAGCAGAGGTGAAGGGGCAGAGACCCAGTACTTC.

The J gene is TRBJ2-7, the V gene TRBV7-2; no reliable D call. Germline-derived CDR1 and CDR2 are SGHTA and FQGNSA. The CDR3 totals 15 residues. Trimming pared 3 bases from V and 5 bases from J, leaving 17 bases between. The CDR3 nucleotides are TGTGCCAGCAGCTTTAATCAGAGGAGTAGGAACGAGCAGTACTTC. It yields the protein CASSFNQRSRNEQYF.

J is TRBJ1-2 and V is TRBV19; D is undetermined. Trimming cost V 3 bases and J 0 bases, with 14 bases left between them. The germline gives CDR1 LNHDA, CDR2 SQIVND (reference sequence). This CDR3 spans 16 amino acids. This CDR3 is CASSIDPLGANYGYTF. In nucleotides, the CDR3 is TGTGCCAGTAGTATTGATCCTTTGGGAGCTAACTATGGCTACACCTTC. Supplemented by reference TRBV19 and TRBJ1-2, the full variable domain reads DGGITQSPKYLFRKEGQNVTLSCEQNLNHDAMYWYRQDPGQGLRLIYYSQIVNDFQKGDIAEGYSVSREKKESFPLTVTSAQKNPTAFYLCASSIDPLGANYGYTFGSGTRLTVV.

The chain has TRBV2 and TRBJ2-7, with D tentatively TRBD1 (6 bases). The V and J ends lost 4 bases and 7 bases respectively, with 20 bases between them. This CDR3 contains 15 residues. Germline V gene sequence: CDR1 SNHLY, CDR2 FYNNEI. This chain's CDR3 is CASSALPRIDREQYF. The CDR3 DNA reads TGTGCCAGCAGTGCACTCCCCCGAATAGACAGGGAGCAGTACTTC.

The V gene is TRBV19, the J gene TRBJ2-4, with 7 bases aligning to TRBD1. Germline V CDR1 and CDR2: LNHDA, SQIVND (reference sequence). This CDR3 comprises 16 residues. V lost 1 base and J lost 2; bases outside the gene matches: 5. CDR3 in amino acids: CASSIGTGDPKNIQYF. In DNA form, the CDR3 reads TGTGCCAGTAGTATAGGAACAGGGGATCCCAAAAACATTCAGTACTTC.